The entry that follows covers one T cell receptor beta chain sequence. Antigen unknown. The data were obtained in a study of beta chain features in type 1 diabetes. The study's findings and limits: There was no resolution here of whether HLA type influences TCRB rearrangement. TCRB CDR3s were moderately but significantly shorter in Type 1 diabetes patients in all four CD4+ subsets.

CD45RO/CCR7/CD25/CD127/CD95/CD27 staining was used to isolate CD4+ naive, central memory, regulatory and stem cell-like memory cells by sorting. Populations isolated by sorting all had purity greater than 95%. TCRB transcripts that were expressed got sequenced, as all of the isolated RNA had been reverse transcribed. Generated by immunoSEQ multiplex PCR, the TCRdb table keeps only in-frame clones and is missing some. Of approximately 170,000 clones listed, approximately 8% are singletons. The sequence was obtained from a woman aged 40 to 55 with type 1 diabetes. The material sequenced was central memory CD4+ T cells from blood.

The CDR3: CASSEQGAQNSPLHF. The CDR3 DNA follows: TGTGCCAGCTCAGAACAGGGCGCCCAAAATTCACCCCTCCACTTT. The rearrangement joins TRBV18 to TRBJ1-6; D possibly corresponds to TRBD1 (6 bases). This CDR3 comprises 15 residues. Trimming took 5 bases from V and 7 from J, leaving 15 bases between them. Germline assignment: CDR1 KGHSH and CDR2 LQKENI.